The 28 T cell receptor beta chains below were found in one sample sequenced in a study of OX40 agonist ivuxolimab in advanced cancers. Repertoires were generated with immunoSEQ multiplex PCR, while TCRdb's copy carries only in-frame clones and drops some. The sample lists tens of thousands of clones, about 90% occurring once. Material: CD4+ or CD8+ T cells sorted from blood, obtained in a trial of the OX40 agonist ivuxolimab. Receptors originate from an adult with an advanced solid tumor such as melanoma, head and neck, liver or kidney cancer.

The CDR3 region has the DNA TGTGCCAGCAGTTTCGCGGGGGGGCAGAATGAGCAGTACGTC. Translation: CASSFAGGQNEQYV. V and J are TRBV6-5 and TRBJ2-7, with 9 nucleotides matching TRBD2. The CDR3 loop spans 14 amino acids. V shed 4 bases, J shed 7 bases, and the junction held 8 bases outside the gene matches. CDR1 is MNHEY and CDR2 is SVGAGI in the germline V gene.

The rearrangement links TRBV6-1 to TRBJ2-2; no clear D gene. Deletions cut 8 bases from V and 4 bases from J, with 14 bases between. The length of the CDR3 is 14 residues. Germline-derived CDR1 and CDR2 are MNHNS and SASEGT. CDR3 sequence: CASGVLRATGELFF. The CDR3 nucleotides read TGTGCCAGCGGAGTATTAAGGGCCACCGGGGAGCTGTTTTTT.

The V gene is TRBV9, the J gene TRBJ1-6; tentatively, D is TRBD1 (6 bases). This CDR3 region has 18 residues. V was cut by 0 bases and J by 0 bases, with 13 bases left in between. Germline assignment: CDR1 SGDLS and CDR2 YYNGEE. The CDR3 DNA sequence: TGTGCCAGCAGCGTAGGAGGGGGAACGAGCTCCTATAATTCACCCCTCCACTTT. Protein product: CASSVGGGTSSYNSPLHF.

The rearrangement uses TRBV19 and TRBJ1-3; weak D call: TRBD1 (5 bases). From germline, CDR1 is LNHDA and CDR2 SQIVND (reference sequence). V was pared by 4 bases and J by 0 bases, with 13 bases between. The CDR3 totals 16 residues. DNA of the CDR3: TGTGCCAGTAGTAGCTCCGGGACCCGCTCTGGAAACACCATATATTTT. It translates to CASSSSGTRSGNTIYF. Looking up the rest from reference TRBV19 and TRBJ1-3 gives the full variable domain: DGGITQSPKYLFRKEGQNVTLSCEQNLNHDAMYWYRQDPGQGLRLIYYSQIVNDFQKGDIAEGYSVSREKKESFPLTVTSAQKNPTAFYLCASSSSGTRSGNTIYFGEGSWLTVV.

V usage is TRBV6-1 and J usage is TRBJ1-1, with 8 positions matching TRBD1. The V segment lost 5 bases and the J segment 4 bases; nucleotides outside the gene matches: 6. The CDR3 totals 14 residues. CDR1 and CDR2 (germline): MNHNS, SASEGT. DNA for the CDR3: TGTGCCAGCAGTACGACAGGGGTGGGCACTGAAGCTTTCTTT. Protein: CASSTTGVGTEAFF.

The chain's CDR3 is CASSIRRALLSDVLTF. The CDR3, as DNA: TGTGCCAGCTCAATACGAAGGGCCCTTCTCTCTGACGTCCTGACTTTC. The rearrangement joins TRBV18 to TRBJ2-6; D unresolved. CDR1 is KGHSH, CDR2 LQKENI, per germline. This CDR3 comprises 16 residues. The V end lost 5 bases, the J end lost 11 bases, and 22 bases lay between the germline ends.

This clone was found once. Here the CDR3 reads CASSPARDKHLGYTF. CDR3 DNA: TGTGCCAGCAGCCCAGCCCGGGACAAGCATCTAGGCTACACCTTC. The rearrangement uses TRBV11-2 and TRBJ1-2, with D possibly TRBD1 on 6 matching bases. Germline values: CDR1 SGHAT, CDR2 FQNNGV. Deletions cut 5 bases from V and 8 bases from J, with 21 bases between. The CDR3 runs 15 residues.

V is TRBV5-1 and J is TRBJ2-5, with D possibly TRBD2 on 6 matching bases. This CDR3 has 15 amino acids. Between the trimmed V and J ends, which lost 0 bases and 5 bases, there was a span of 14 bases. Germline V lookup: CDR1 SGHRS, CDR2 YFSETQ. CDR3 bases: TGCGCCAGCAGCTTGGAGTCGCGGGGCGGGGAGACCCAGTACTTC. This gives the protein CASSLESRGGETQYF.

The chain links TRBV6-4 to TRBJ2-5; maybe TRBD1 (6 bases). This CDR3 region has 15 residues. In germline, CDR1 is MRHNA, CDR2 SNTAGT. V was clipped by 3 bases and J by 4 bases, with 15 bases between them. The CDR3 loop is CASSETRQVAETQYF. DNA of the CDR3: TGTGCCAGCAGTGAAACCCGACAGGTCGCAGAGACCCAGTACTTC.

This sequence joins TRBV6-1 and TRBJ1-5; 11 bases fit TRBD1. Germline-derived CDR1 and CDR2 are MNHNS and SASEGT. CDR3 size: 17 residues. The V and J ends lost 3 bases and 1 base, in that order; junction bases with no gene match: 5. The CDR3 region has the DNA TGTGCCAGCAGTGAGGGGACAGGGGGTCCGAGCAATCAGCCCCAGCATTTT. It yields the protein CASSEGTGGPSNQPQHF.

The chain is built from TRBV5-8 and TRBJ1-1, with 7 bases identical to TRBD1. Germline CDR1 SGHTS, CDR2 YDEGEE. V was pared by 2 bases and J by 2 bases, with 9 bases of the junction left unmatched. This CDR3 has 16 residues. The CDR3 DNA reads TGTGCCAGCAGCTTTCTGGGTGTAGGGGGCAACACTGAAGCTTTCTTT. Amino acid sequence: CASSFLGVGGNTEAFF.

The chain joins TRBV2 to TRBJ1-1, with TRBD1 as a possible D gene (5 bases). The CDR3 consists of 15 residues. The V end lost 3 bases, the J end lost 0 bases, and 11 bases lay between the germline ends. Germline CDR1 reads SNHLY; CDR2 reads FYNNEI. The chain's CDR3 is CASSEEQAMNTEAFF. The CDR3 coding sequence is TGTGCCAGCAGTGAGGAACAGGCGATGAACACTGAAGCTTTCTTT.

The chain carries TRBV2 and TRBJ2-5; 7 nucleotides align to TRBD2. The V segment lost 7 bases and the J segment 5 bases; nucleotides outside the gene matches: 22. CDR1 is SNHLY and CDR2 is FYNNEI in the germline V gene. The CDR3 length is 18 residues. This chain's CDR3 is CASTSRRIAGPGRETQYF. In nucleotides, the CDR3 is TGTGCCAGCACCTCCCGGAGGATAGCGGGCCCGGGGCGGGAGACCCAGTACTTC.

The chain links TRBV10-3 to TRBJ1-1; unclear D gene. The V end lost 7 bases, the J end lost 1 base, and 10 bases lay between the germline ends. The CDR3 runs to 13 residues. Germline-derived CDR1 and CDR2 are ENHRY and SYGVKD. The CDR3 loop is CAIMRTENTEAFF. The CDR3 nucleotides read TGTGCCATCATGCGGACGGAGAACACTGAAGCTTTCTTT.

This clone occurred a few times. The chain joins TRBV2 to TRBJ1-5; 7 positions agree with TRBD1. Germline trimming cut 10 bases from V and 2 bases from J; bases unmatched to any gene: 8. Looked up from germline, CDR1 is SNHLY and CDR2 is FYNNEI. CDR3 length equals 14 residues. The CDR3 DNA is TGTGCCACCGCCCCCGGGACAGGCAATCAGCCCCAGCATTTT. This encodes CATAPGTGNQPQHF.

The chain recombines TRBV2 with TRBJ1-4; possible D gene TRBD1, 6 bases. Germline CDR1 reads SNHLY; CDR2 reads FYNNEI. The V end lost 3 bases, the J end lost 8 bases, and 16 bases lay between the germline ends. The CDR3 length is 15 residues. DNA of the CDR3: TGTGCCAGCAGTGATGTCGTGGGGGCTGGGGAAAAACTGTTTTTT. Its translation is CASSDVVGAGEKLFF.

This chain links TRBV30 with TRBJ1-6; D uncertain. The CDR3 contains 13 residues. V was cut by 1 base and J by 4 bases, with 5 bases left in between. The germline CDR1 and CDR2 sequences are GTSNPN and SVGIG (reference sequence). The CDR3 protein is CAWSAGYNSPLHF. The CDR3 coding sequence is TGTGCCTGGAGTGCGGGTTATAATTCACCCCTCCACTTT.

The chain recombines TRBV10-2 with TRBJ2-1; D unresolved. V was clipped by 6 bases and J by 1 base, with 16 bases between them. This CDR3 spans 16 amino acids. Germline-derived CDR1 and CDR2 are WSHSY and SAAADI. The CDR3: CASRDPFTVSYNEQFF. CDR3 in DNA: TGCGCCAGCAGAGATCCCTTCACGGTATCCTACAATGAGCAGTTCTTC.

The chain is built from TRBV23-1 and TRBJ2-2; D is perhaps TRBD1 (5 bases). TRBV23-1 is an ORF; its function is uncertain. CDR3 length equals 15 residues. V shed 2 bases and J shed 1 base, with 8 bases lying between them. The CDR3 loop is CASSQRQGNTGELFF. The CDR3 nucleotides read TGCGCCAGCAGTCAAAGGCAGGGGAACACCGGGGAGCTGTTTTTT.

V usage is TRBV10-2 and J usage is TRBJ2-7; perhaps D is TRBD1 or TRBD2 (5 bases each). Trimming removed 10 bases from V and 0 bases from J, with 16 bases in between. CDR1 is WSHSY and CDR2 is SAAADI in the germline V gene. The CDR3 length is 14 residues. In DNA, the CDR3 is TGCGCCACCAGATTAGGGACCATCTCCTACGAGCAGTACTTC. Residues: CATRLGTISYEQYF.

V and J are TRBV7-6 and TRBJ2-5, with 7 bases lining up with TRBD1. Germline-derived CDR1 and CDR2 are SGHVS and FNYEAQ. V lost 4 bases, J lost 5 bases, and 7 bases stayed unmatched. The CDR3 covers 14 residues. The CDR3 here is CASSSPDRVETQYF. As DNA, the CDR3 is TGTGCCAGCAGCTCCCCCGACAGGGTGGAGACCCAGTACTTC.

The chain recombines TRBV5-8 with TRBJ2-1; D possibly corresponds to TRBD2 (6 bases). CDR1 is SGHTS, CDR2 YDEGEE, per germline. The length of the CDR3 is 15 residues. V lost 0 bases and J lost 0, with 7 bases in between. In DNA form, the CDR3 reads TGTGCCAGCAGCTTGGACGGGAGCTCCTACAATGAGCAGTTCTTC. This codes for CASSLDGSSYNEQFF.

This chain uses TRBV6-1 with TRBJ1-5, with a possible D match to TRBD1 (5 bases). Germline lookup yields CDR1 MNHNS and CDR2 SASEGT. This CDR3 has 15 residues. Trimming cost V 2 bases and J 4 bases, with 12 bases left between them. The CDR3 coding sequence is TGTGCCAGCAGTGAACGGTCAGGGCTTAATCAGCCCCAGCATTTT. Protein sequence: CASSERSGLNQPQHF.

The chain combines TRBV7-9 with TRBJ1-1; D is possibly TRBD1 (5 bases). Germline V gene sequence: CDR1 SEHNR, CDR2 FQNEAQ (reference sequence). CDR3 size: 12 residues. V was pared by 2 bases and J by 6 bases, with 7 bases between. Here the CDR3 reads CASSLRGAEAFF. Here the CDR3 DNA reads TGTGCCAGCAGCTTACGGGGCGCTGAAGCTTTCTTT.

This clone was recorded only once. This sequence joins TRBV11-3 and TRBJ2-3; 9 nucleotides agree with TRBD2. CDR1 and CDR2 from the germline V gene are SGHNT and YENEEA. The junction had 6 bases not matched to a gene; V was cut back by 2 bases and J by 6 bases. The CDR3 runs 15 residues. The CDR3: CASSLNGGGADTQYF. The CDR3 DNA reads TGTGCCAGCAGCTTAAACGGCGGGGGGGCGGATACGCAGTATTTT.

In this sample, this clone turned up once. The chain couples TRBV27 to TRBJ2-7; TRBD1 agrees at 10 bases. The ends lost 3 bases at V and 2 bases at J; junction bases unmatched: 7. Germline V gives CDR1 MNHEY, CDR2 SMNVEV (reference sequence). There are 16 residues in the CDR3. The CDR3, as DNA: TGTGCCAGCAGTTTTCCCGGGACAGGGGTCACCTACGAGCAGTACGTC. Its translation: CASSFPGTGVTYEQYV.

The V call is TRBV27, the J call TRBJ2-7; 10 bases are a match to TRBD2. CDR3 length: 15 residues. The ends lost 8 bases at V and 7 bases at J; junction bases unmatched: 14. The V gene's germline CDR1 is MNHEY and CDR2 SMNVEV (reference sequence). CDR3 protein: CASETRLAGNREQYF. The CDR3 coding sequence is TGTGCCAGCGAAACCCGACTAGCGGGTAATCGGGAGCAGTACTTC.

The genes are TRBV6-5 and TRBJ2-5; 7 bases agree with TRBD2. Germline values: CDR1 MNHEY, CDR2 SVGAGI. Trimming at V came to 0 bases and at J to 7 bases, leaving 5 bases not matched to a gene. This CDR3 comprises 14 residues. As DNA, the CDR3 is TGTGCCAGCAGTTACTCGAGCGGGGAGGGGACCCAGTACTTC. Translated, it gives CASSYSSGEGTQYF.